This T cell receptor beta chain was found in a study of T cells in narcolepsy. Study observations and caveats: Healthy controls reportedly lacked the autoreactive clonotypes serially found in patients' blood. Same-patient CSF and blood CD4+ T cell clonotypes included HCRT-specific and TRIB2-specific autoreactive ones.

As to this clone: Its antigen is currently unknown.

The germline V gene has CDR1 SQVTM and CDR2 ANQGSEA. The CDR3 sequence is 13 residues long. The ends were cut back, 6 bases at V and 4 bases at J, with 15 bases in the middle. Here immunoSEQ multiplex PCR was the method, and the copy in TCRdb shows in-frame clones only, minus some. The sample lists about 34,000 clones, 75% to 90% occurring once. The receptor was derived from a human donor with narcolepsy. The sample comprised CD45RA- memory CD4+ T cells from PBMCs. This chain joins TRBV29-1 and TRBJ1-1, with a possible D match to TRBD1 (6 bases). The CDR3 sequence is CSVAPTGSTEAFF. The CDR3 nucleotides read TGCAGCGTCGCACCGACAGGATCCACTGAAGCTTTCTTT.